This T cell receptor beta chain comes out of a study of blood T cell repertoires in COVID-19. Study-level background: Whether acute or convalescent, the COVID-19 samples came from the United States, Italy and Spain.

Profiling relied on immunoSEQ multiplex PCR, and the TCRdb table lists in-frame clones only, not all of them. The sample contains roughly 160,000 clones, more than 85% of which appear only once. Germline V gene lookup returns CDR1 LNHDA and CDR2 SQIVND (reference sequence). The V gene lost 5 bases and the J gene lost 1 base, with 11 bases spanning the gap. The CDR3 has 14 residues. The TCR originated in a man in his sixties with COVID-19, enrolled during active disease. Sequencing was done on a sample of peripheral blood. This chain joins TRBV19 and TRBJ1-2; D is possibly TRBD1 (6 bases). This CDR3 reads CASSSTGFNYGYTF. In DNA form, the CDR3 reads TGTGCCAGTAGTTCTACAGGGTTTAACTATGGCTACACCTTC.